Listed below are T cell receptor beta chains from one sample, sequenced in a study of cytomegalovirus exposure and HLA in healthy donors. Sequencing used immunoSEQ multiplex PCR; TCRdb keeps in-frame clones, though not all of them. The sample holds some 190,000 clones, 76% seen once. Sequenced: PBMCs. The receptors derive from a man aged 18-30 years in good health and CMV-seronegative. Each CDR3 is given with its conserved first and last residue. The order of the fields is D gene, J gene, clone size, V gene, CDR3 protein, CDR3 DNA. D genes are given only for firm matches. The size of a clone is reported for some rows only, either as once, few or many, or as a class for expanded clones.

>TRBD2|TRBJ2-1|-|TRBV7-9
CASSSGGGPYNEQFF
TGTGCCAGCAGCTCCGGCGGGGGACCCTACAATGAGCAGTTCTTC
>TRBD1|TRBJ1-3|-|TRBV7-8
CASSPANIPGQDPSGNTIYF
TGTGCCAGCAGCCCCGCCAACATTCCGGGACAGGACCCCTCTGGAAACACCATATATTTT
>TRBD1|TRBJ1-4|-|TRBV6-5
CASSLKGQSSEKLFF
TGTGCCAGCAGTTTAAAGGGACAGTCTTCTGAAAAACTGTTTTTT
>-|TRBJ1-4|few|TRBV7-9
CASSSWTGGDEKLFF
TGTGCCAGCAGCTCCTGGACGGGAGGGGATGAAAAACTGTTTTTT
>-|TRBJ1-3|once|TRBV28
CASSFTRLAGNTIYF
TGTGCCAGCAGTTTTACCAGACTGGCCGGAAACACCATATATTTT
>TRBD2|TRBJ2-7|few|TRBV19
CASRSRTSGVYEQYF
TGTGCCAGTAGGTCCCGGACTAGCGGGGTTTACGAGCAGTACTTC
>-|TRBJ1-1|-|TRBV7-9
CSSRNPGAEAFF
TGTTCCAGCAGGAACCCGGGTGCTGAAGCTTTCTTT
>-|TRBJ2-5|few|TRBV7-9
CASSLSRDQETQYF
TGTGCCAGCAGCTTGAGCCGGGACCAAGAGACCCAGTACTTC
>TRBD1|TRBJ1-3|-|TRBV5-1
CASSLTGTGGGGNTIYF
TGCGCCAGCAGTTTGACCGGGACAGGGGGTGGAGGAAACACCATATATTTT
>-|TRBJ2-2|once|TRBV6-5
CASSYRGTGELFF
TGTGCCAGCAGTTACCGAGGAACCGGGGAGCTGTTTTTT
>-|TRBJ1-6|-|TRBV28
CASISTLRGSSYNSPLHF
TGTGCCAGCATCTCGACCCTTCGCGGAAGCTCCTATAATTCACCCCTCCACTTT
>TRBD2|TRBJ2-5|-|TRBV5-6
CASSLRTSGRGRETQYF
TGTGCCAGCAGCTTACGGACTAGCGGGAGAGGGAGGGAGACCCAGTACTTC
>TRBD2|TRBJ2-6|few|TRBV27
CASTTTSGRASGANVLTF
TGTGCCAGCACCACGACTAGCGGGAGGGCCTCTGGGGCCAACGTCCTGACTTTC
>-|TRBJ2-6|-|TRBV30
CAWTRGFQGANVLTF
TGTGCCTGGACTAGGGGATTTCAGGGGGCCAACGTCCTGACTTTC